These 2 T cell receptor beta chains came from one sample sequenced in a study of Ad26.COV2.S vaccination and SARS-CoV-2 variants. Assay used: immunoSEQ multiplex PCR; TCRdb lists only in-frame clones, some missing. Of about 350,000 clones listed, around 92% are singletons. Here the sequenced sample was peripheral blood, taken after recovery from COVID-19. These receptors came from a human donor who had recovered from COVID-19.

As to this clone: The sample carries other DNA sequences with the same CDR3. The genes are TRBV6-5 and TRBJ2-5; D call uncertain. V was trimmed by 0 bases and J by 1 base, leaving 6 bases between them. Germline loops: CDR1 MNHEY, CDR2 SVGAGI. The CDR3 covers 14 residues. CDR3 in amino acids: CASSYSTSQETQYF. In DNA form, the CDR3 reads TGTGCCAGCAGTTACTCGACCAGCCAAGAGACCCAGTACTTC.

On this clone: At the DNA level, this CDR3 is encoded by other sequences in the same sample as well. The genes are TRBV9 and TRBJ1-6, with 8 bases identical to TRBD1. Losses at the gene ends were 0 bases for V and 5 bases for J; bases not matched to a gene: 4. This CDR3 comprises 16 residues. Germline V gives CDR1 SGDLS, CDR2 YYNGEE. The CDR3 DNA sequence: TGTGCCAGCAGCGTAGCGCAGGGGGCTAATAATTCACCCCTCCACTTT. It encodes CASSVAQGANNSPLHF.